This passage covers 17 T cell receptor beta chains from one sample sequenced in a study of cytomegalovirus exposure and HLA in healthy donors. PCR primers comprised 60 Vbeta and 13 Jbeta primers. Measured with immunoSEQ multiplex PCR; TCRdb has only the in-frame clones, and not every one. In the table there are fewer than 250,000 clones, over 75% of which are singletons. The sample consisted of PBMCs. The receptors originated from a girl aged 2 to 10 in good health and CMV-seronegative.

The chain joins TRBV2 to TRBJ2-2; weak D call: TRBD2 (5 bases). The CDR3 totals 14 residues. Trimming left V 11 bases short and J 3 bases short, with 16 bases between. Per germline, CDR1 SNHLY and CDR2 FYNNEI. The CDR3 bases are TGTGCCTCCTTGGGCGGAGGATACACCGGGGAGCTGTTTTTT. It translates to CASLGGGYTGELFF.

This chain uses TRBV6-5 with TRBJ2-6; D not resolved. The V and J ends lost 0 bases and 4 bases respectively, with 10 bases between them. This CDR3 has 16 amino acids. CDR1 is MNHEY, CDR2 SVGAGI, per germline. The CDR3 DNA is TGTGCCAGCAGTTACTCTTTGGGCTCCGGGGCCAACGTCCTGACTTTC. Its translation is CASSYSLGSGANVLTF.

J is TRBJ1-2 and V is TRBV6-5; TRBD1 might be the D (6 bases). The CDR3 has 15 amino acids. Germline V lookup: CDR1 MNHEY, CDR2 SVGAGI. Between the trimmed V and J ends, which lost 6 bases and 4 bases, there was a span of 18 bases. DNA of the CDR3: TGTGCCAGCAGCGCAGGGGTCCGGACTGGCTATGGCTACACCTTC. Its translation is CASSAGVRTGYGYTF.

CDR3 region: CSVLLPSQVNTEAFF. CDR3 coding DNA: TGCAGCGTCCTCCTGCCCTCTCAGGTGAACACTGAAGCTTTCTTT. The rearrangement joins TRBV29-1 to TRBJ1-1; unclear D gene. There are 15 residues in the CDR3. The germline gives CDR1 SQVTM, CDR2 ANQGSEA. V was pared by 6 bases and J by 0 bases, with 17 bases between.

The rearrangement uses TRBV6-5 and TRBJ1-4, with TRBD1 identical over 8 bases. J gave up 4 bases and V 5 bases, and 6 bases lay outside the gene matches. Germline V CDR1 and CDR2: MNHEY, SVGAGI. This CDR3 is built from 15 residues. CDR3 nucleotide sequence: TGTGCCAGCAGTGCCACAGGGGGTCGTAATGAAAAACTGTTTTTT. Translated: CASSATGGRNEKLFF.

This chain joins TRBV29-1 and TRBJ2-5; D possibly corresponds to TRBD1 (6 bases). The J call may be faulty, since TRBJ2-7 better matches the DNA end. The CDR3 runs 12 residues. Germline CDR1 is SQVTM and CDR2 is ANQGSEA. CDR3 sequence: CSVVVGGDEQYF. CDR3 sequence (DNA): TGCAGCGTTGTAGTAGGGGGAGACGAGCAGTACTTC.

The V and J genes are TRBV6-5 and TRBJ1-5; a weak D match, TRBD1 (6 bases). Germline V lookup: CDR1 MNHEY, CDR2 SVGAGI. This CDR3 is built from 13 residues. The V end was cut by 5 bases, the J end by 4 bases, with 9 bases between. This CDR3 is CASSPDRNQPQHF. DNA for the CDR3: TGTGCCAGCAGTCCCGACAGGAATCAGCCCCAGCATTTT.

This sequence joins TRBV5-6 and TRBJ2-5, with D possibly TRBD2 on 6 matching bases. Germline lookup yields CDR1 SGHDT and CDR2 YYEEEE. The CDR3 spans 14 residues. Trimming cost V 0 bases and J 11 bases, with 17 bases left between them. The CDR3 DNA reads as TGTGCCAGCAGCTTGGTCCGTTACGGGAGAGAGCAGTACTTC. Protein: CASSLVRYGREQYF.

This sequence joins TRBV6-1 and TRBJ2-1, with unresolved D. The CDR3 has 12 residues. The germline V and J ends were trimmed by 4 bases and 5 bases, with 6 bases remaining between them. CDR1 and CDR2 (germline): MNHNS, SASEGT. Written as DNA, the CDR3 is TGTGCCAGCAGTGCTACCGACAATGAGCAGTTCTTC. Its protein is CASSATDNEQFF.

V is TRBV12-5 and J is TRBJ2-1, with a possible D match to TRBD1 (5 bases). The CDR3 spans 13 residues. Trimming pared 0 bases from V and 7 bases from J, leaving 7 bases between. Germline CDR1 is LGHNT and CDR2 is FRNRAP. CDR3 DNA sequence: TGTGCTAGTGGTTTGGTAGGGGCAAATGAGCAGTTCTTC. The encoded protein is CASGLVGANEQFF.

Only a few counts were recorded for this clone. J is TRBJ1-2 and V is TRBV6-5; perhaps TRBD1 as D (6 bases). Trimming took off 8 bases at V and 4 bases at J, with 14 bases between the two ends. The CDR3 is made up of 13 amino acids. Germline CDR1 MNHEY, CDR2 SVGAGI. This CDR3 is CASQPQQGYGYTF. CDR3 coding DNA: TGTGCCAGCCAACCCCAACAGGGCTATGGCTACACCTTC.

This clone is a singleton in its sample. The chain combines TRBV5-4 with TRBJ2-3; D possibly corresponds to TRBD2 (6 bases). CDR3 length: 16 residues. Germline V gene lookup returns CDR1 SGHNT and CDR2 YYREEE (reference sequence). V was trimmed by 1 base and J by 2 bases, leaving 14 bases between them. CDR3 DNA: TGTGCCAGCAGCTTGCGGAGGGACGGTGCCACAGATACGCAGTATTTT. Protein: CASSLRRDGATDTQYF.

This chain connects TRBV5-1 to TRBJ1-2, with a weak D call TRBD1 (6 bases). The CDR3 covers 15 residues. Per germline, CDR1 SGHRS and CDR2 YFSETQ. V was cut by 0 bases and J by 6 bases, with 15 bases left in between. The CDR3 loop is CASSLDWGRLNGYTF. CDR3 coding DNA: TGCGCCAGCAGCTTGGATTGGGGGCGTTTGAATGGCTACACCTTC. Together with reference TRBV5-1 and TRBJ1-2, the CDR3 gives the full variable domain: KAGVTQTPRYLIKTRGQQVTLSCSPISGHRSVSWYQQTPGQGLQFLFEYFSETQRNKGNFPGRFSGRQFSNSRSEMNVSTLELGDSALYLCASSLDWGRLNGYTFGSGTRLTVV.

This chain uses TRBV18 with TRBJ1-2; D gene ambiguous. The germline CDR1 and CDR2 sequences are KGHSH and LQKENI. Trimming left V 2 bases short and J 0 bases short, with 10 bases between. This CDR3 region has 15 residues. In nucleotides, the CDR3 is TGTGCCAGCTCACCAATGGGAGGCGCTAACTATGGCTACACCTTC. It translates to CASSPMGGANYGYTF.

This chain connects TRBV19 to TRBJ2-3; 9 bases are shared with TRBD1. Germline CDR1 and CDR2: LNHDA and SQIVND (reference sequence). Unmatched junction bases numbered 6, after V lost 5 bases and J lost 0 bases. This CDR3 region has 16 residues. The DNA for the CDR3 is TGTGCCAGTAGTGCCTGGGGACAGGGAAGCACAGATACGCAGTATTTT. This sequence encodes CASSAWGQGSTDTQYF.

The chain uses TRBV7-8 and TRBJ2-1; D is perhaps TRBD2 (6 bases). This CDR3 is 17 amino acids long. Trimming took off 5 bases at V and 0 bases at J, with 17 bases between the two ends. Germline values: CDR1 SGHVS, CDR2 FQNEAQ. In nucleotides, the CDR3 is TGTGCCAGCAGCCTGTTAGCGGATCCGAGCTCCTACAATGAGCAGTTCTTC. It codes for CASSLLADPSSYNEQFF.

This clone was detected a few times. The rearrangement uses TRBV18 and TRBJ2-5; D is possibly TRBD2 (6 bases). The V and J ends lost 3 bases and 4 bases respectively, with 6 bases between them. The CDR3 runs 12 residues. CDR1 and CDR2 from the germline V gene are KGHSH and LQKENI. The CDR3 sequence: CASSPGGETQYF. CDR3 nucleotides: TGTGCCAGCTCACCGGGGGGAGAGACCCAGTACTTC.